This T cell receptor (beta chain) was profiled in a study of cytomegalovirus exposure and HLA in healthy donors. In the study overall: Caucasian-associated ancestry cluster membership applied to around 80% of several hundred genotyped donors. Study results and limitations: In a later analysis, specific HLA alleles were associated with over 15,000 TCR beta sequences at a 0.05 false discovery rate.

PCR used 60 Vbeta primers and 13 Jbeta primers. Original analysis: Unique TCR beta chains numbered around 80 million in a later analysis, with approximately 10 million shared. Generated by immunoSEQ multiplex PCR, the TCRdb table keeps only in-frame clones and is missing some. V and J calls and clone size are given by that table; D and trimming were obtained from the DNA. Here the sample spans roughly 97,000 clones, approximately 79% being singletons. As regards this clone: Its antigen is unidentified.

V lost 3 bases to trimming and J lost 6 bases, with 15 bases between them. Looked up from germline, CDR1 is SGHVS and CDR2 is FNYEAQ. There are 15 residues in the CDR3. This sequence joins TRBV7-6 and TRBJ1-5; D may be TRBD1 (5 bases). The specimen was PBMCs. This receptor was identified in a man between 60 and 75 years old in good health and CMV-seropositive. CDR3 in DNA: TGTGCCAGCAGCTTGGGGGGAGGGGCAGGTCAGCCCCAGCATTTT. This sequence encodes CASSLGGGAGQPQHF.